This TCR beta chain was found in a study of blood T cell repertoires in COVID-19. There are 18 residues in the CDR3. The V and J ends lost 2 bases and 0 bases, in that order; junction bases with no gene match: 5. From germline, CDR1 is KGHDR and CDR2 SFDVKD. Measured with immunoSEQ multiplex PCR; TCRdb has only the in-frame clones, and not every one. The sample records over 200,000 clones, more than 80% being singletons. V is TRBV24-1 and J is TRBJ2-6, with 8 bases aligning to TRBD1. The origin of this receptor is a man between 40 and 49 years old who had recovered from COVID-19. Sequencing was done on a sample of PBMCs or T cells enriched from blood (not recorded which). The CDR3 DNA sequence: TGTGCCACCAGTGATTCTCGGCAGGGGGCCTCTGGGGCCAACGTCCTGACTTTC. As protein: CATSDSRQGASGANVLTF.